This record looks at one T cell receptor beta chain sequence and its context. Its antigen is unidentified. Those who donated were healthy bone marrow donors. Both 60 Vbeta primers and 13 Jbeta primers went into the PCR. TCRdb keeps only in-frame clones here, not all; method: immunoSEQ multiplex PCR. The sample contains approximately 53,000 clones, around three quarters of which appear only once. This entry belongs to a study of cytomegalovirus exposure and HLA in healthy donors. Study-wide background: The Caucasian-associated ancestry cluster held roughly 84% of over 350 genotyped donors. General study points: The study put around 180 TCR beta chains on its list as cytomegalovirus-associated.

The TCR sequence derives from a man aged 25-45 years in good health and CMV-seropositive. Sequencing was carried out using PBMCs.

CDR3: CSVFATGDNYGYTF. CDR3 in DNA: TGCAGCGTTTTCGCTACAGGGGACAACTATGGCTACACCTTC. V gene TRBV29-1 combines with J gene TRBJ1-2; TRBD1 matches at 7 bases. Germline assignment: CDR1 SQVTM and CDR2 ANQGSEA. The ends lost 5 bases at V and 2 bases at J; junction bases unmatched: 8. The CDR3 is made up of 14 amino acids. The whole variable domain, remainder taken from reference TRBV29-1 and TRBJ1-2, is SAVISQKPSRDICQRGTSLTIQCQVDSQVTMMFWYRQQPGQSLTLIATANQGSEATYESGFVIDKFPISRPNLTFSTLTVSNMSPEDSSIYLCSVFATGDNYGYTFGSGTRLTVV.